Shown below are 13 T cell receptor beta chains from a single sample sequenced in a study of T cells in Graves' hyperthyroidism and ophthalmopathy. Amplification yielded TCR beta CDR3 regions, with RNA transcripts as the source. HTBI primers drove first-round RT-PCR of the TCR CDR3. TCRdb processed the multiplex PCR reads anew with MiXCR; each CDR3 protein has one entry. The profile shows around 290,000 distinct CDR3 sequences, about an eighth of them singletons. Material for sequencing was blood. These receptor sequences come from a woman aged 40 to 50 with Graves' hyperthyroidism.

Only a few counts were recorded for this clonotype. V and J are TRBV2 and TRBJ2-5; D may match TRBD1 or TRBD2 (5 bases each). CDR1 and CDR2 from the germline V gene are SNHLY and FYNNEI. CDR3 length: 13 residues. Trimming stripped 10 bases from V and 4 bases from J, with 16 bases between. The CDR3 nucleotides read TGTGCCAACACCAGGGACGGAAGAGAGACCCAGTACTTC. This codes for CANTRDGRETQYF.

There are many counts of this clonotype. The chain combines TRBV28 with TRBJ1-5; D gene ambiguous. Looked up from germline, CDR1 is MDHEN and CDR2 is SYDVKM. CDR3 length equals 15 residues. V was trimmed by 3 bases and J by 3 bases, leaving 12 bases between them. The CDR3 DNA reads as TGTGCCAGCAGTTTCATGTTCAGGACCAATCAGCCCCAGCATTTT. It is translated as CASSFMFRTNQPQHF.

This clonotype was observed at least ten times. The V gene is TRBV2, the J gene TRBJ2-7; 10 bases agree with TRBD2. J lost 9 bases, V lost 5 bases, and 10 bases had no gene match. Germline CDR1 SNHLY, CDR2 FYNNEI. The CDR3 contains 14 residues. The CDR3 protein is CASSQGLAGALQYF. CDR3 bases: TGTGCCAGCAGTCAAGGGCTAGCGGGAGCTTTGCAGTACTTC.

This clonotype was observed a few times. The rearrangement uses TRBV27 and TRBJ2-1, with 8 bases lining up with TRBD2. In germline, CDR1 is MNHEY, CDR2 SMNVEV (reference sequence). V gave up 7 bases and J gave up 8 bases; unmatched junction bases: 19. CDR3 size: 17 residues. CDR3 protein: CASTPIPLAANLDEQFF. As DNA, the CDR3 is TGTGCCAGCACCCCCATCCCACTAGCGGCGAACTTGGATGAGCAGTTCTTC.

This clonotype came up many times. This chain joins TRBV20-1 and TRBJ2-3, with TRBD2 matching 11 bases. The germline CDR1 and CDR2 sequences are DFQATT and SNEGSKA (reference sequence). J lost 5 bases, V lost 5 bases, and 6 bases had no gene match. The CDR3 covers 14 residues. DNA of the CDR3: TGCAGTGCTTTGCTAGCGGGAGGAGAAGATACGCAGTATTTT. Its translation: CSALLAGGEDTQYF.

In its sample, this clonotype was seen a few times. The rearrangement links TRBV20-1 to TRBJ2-1; 8 bases fit TRBD2. The junction had 12 bases not matched to a gene; V was cut back by 3 bases and J by 8 bases. CDR1 is DFQATT, CDR2 SNEGSKA, per germline (reference sequence). The CDR3 is made up of 15 amino acids. The CDR3 loop reads CSASPASGPRYEQFF. The CDR3, as DNA: TGCAGTGCTAGCCCCGCTAGCGGGCCCAGGTATGAGCAGTTCTTC.

This clonotype showed up many times. The chain recombines TRBV24-1 with TRBJ2-7; 12 bases map to TRBD1. The J segment lost 3 bases and the V segment lost 5 bases, leaving 4 bases of the junction unmatched. Per germline, CDR1 KGHDR and CDR2 SFDVKD. CDR3 length: 15 residues. CDR3: CATSVGTGGFYEQYF. DNA of the CDR3: TGTGCCACCAGTGTTGGGACAGGGGGCTTCTACGAGCAGTACTTC.

This chain joins TRBV20-1 and TRBJ2-1; D is unresolved. Germline loops: CDR1 DFQATT, CDR2 SNEGSKA (reference sequence). CDR3 length: 14 residues. V was cut by 1 base and J by 1 base, with 8 bases left in between. CDR3 region: CSARGRLSYNEQFF. The CDR3 DNA reads as TGCAGTGCTAGAGGGAGACTTTCCTACAATGAGCAGTTCTTC.

This clonotype was found many times. The V and J genes are TRBV6-6 and TRBJ2-1; no reliable D call. Trimming removed 0 bases from V and 9 bases from J, with 9 bases in between. Germline V lookup: CDR1 MNHNY, CDR2 SVGAGI (reference sequence). This CDR3 has 13 residues. The CDR3 DNA reads TGTGCCAGCAGTTACTCTGCCAAGGGTGAGCAGTTCTTC. Translating it yields CASSYSAKGEQFF.

Ten or more counts support this clonotype. The chain joins TRBV28 to TRBJ1-1; no firm D call. Trimming removed 3 bases at V and 0 bases at J, with 8 bases between. Germline V CDR1 and CDR2: MDHEN, SYDVKM. CDR3 length: 14 residues. CDR3 bases: TGTGCCAGCAGTTTGCCAGCTTTGAACACTGAAGCTTTCTTT. Its protein product is CASSLPALNTEAFF.

The rearrangement uses TRBV12-3 or TRBV12-4 and TRBJ2-1; 12 positions match TRBD2. The V gene end was trimmed by 5 bases and the J gene end by 7 bases; junction bases not matched to a gene: 18. CDR3 length: 19 residues. CDR3 nucleotides: TGTGCCAGCAGTCCCCGGACTAGCGGGATCGGATCGGTGGATAATGAGCAGTTCTTC. Its translation: CASSPRTSGIGSVDNEQFF.

This clonotype was found a few times. The rearrangement links TRBV6-1 to TRBJ1-3, with D possibly being TRBD1 (6 bases). Trimming took 6 bases from V and 2 from J, leaving 11 bases between them. The CDR3 loop spans 14 amino acids. Looked up from germline, CDR1 is MNHNS and CDR2 is SASEGT. The CDR3 here is CASSRQAAGNTIYF. CDR3 DNA: TGTGCCAGCAGCCGACAGGCGGCTGGAAACACCATATATTTT.

This clonotype was counted a few times. The chain carries TRBV28 and TRBJ1-5, with D possibly being TRBD1 (6 bases). The CDR3 has 15 amino acids. V lost 9 bases to trimming and J lost 5 bases, with 20 bases between them. The V gene's germline CDR1 is MDHEN and CDR2 SYDVKM. The CDR3 sequence: CASGTPGDSYQPQHF. In DNA, the CDR3 is TGTGCCAGTGGAACCCCAGGGGACTCTTATCAGCCCCAGCATTTT.